The T cell receptor beta chain described here comes from a study of CD8 T cells in ankylosing spondylitis. Whole-study results and caveats: In reactive arthritis synovial fluid and blood, some motif variants had been reported before. Clones tied to disease were said to be significantly enriched in matched ankylosing spondylitis synovial fluid.

This clonotype was seen repeatedly, ten times or more. The target antigen is unknown. There are 14 residues in the CDR3. The germline V gene encodes CDR1 SGDLS and CDR2 YYNGEE. V was pared by 2 bases and J by 2 bases, with 7 bases between. Scientists made TCR beta libraries using quantitative 5'-RACE with molecular barcodes. TCRdb fed the 5' RACE reads into MiXCR, producing one record per CDR3 protein. The sample lists tens of thousands of distinct CDR3 sequences; roughly 2.6% were seen once. Sequencing was carried out using blood, either unsorted or a sorted T cell fraction (not recorded which). The V gene is TRBV9, the J gene TRBJ2-2; D remains ambiguous. This sequence originates from a male donor with ankylosing spondylitis or in good health (not recorded which). The CDR3 is CASSVQSNTGELFF. CDR3 coding DNA: TGTGCCAGCAGCGTGCAGTCCAACACCGGGGAGCTGTTTTTT.